Listed below are T cell receptor beta chains from one sample, sequenced in a study of blood T cell repertoires in COVID-19. The table came from immunoSEQ multiplex PCR; TCRdb's copy has only in-frame clones and leaves some out. The data contain almost 300,000 clones, roughly 90% of them singletons. Sequences were obtained from peripheral blood. These receptors were obtained from a woman in her 30s with COVID-19, enrolled during active disease. Both conserved end residues are part of each CDR3. A D gene is named only where the DNA matches it firmly. Part of the rows lack a size; the others show once, few, many or a class for expanded clones.

length: 15; size: -; J: TRBJ1-5; V: TRBV9; D: TRBD1; CDR3: CASSGGQGWNQPQHF; DNA: TGTGCCAGCAGCGGGGGACAGGGCTGGAATCAGCCCCAGCATTTT
length: 15; size: -; J: TRBJ2-1; V: TRBV4-1; D: -; CDR3: CASSQEWNRFNEQFF; DNA: TGCGCCAGCAGCCAAGAGTGGAACAGGTTCAATGAGCAGTTCTTC
length: 16; size: -; J: TRBJ1-1; V: TRBV20-1; D: -; CDR3: CSASLAPTGLGVQAFF; DNA: TGCAGTGCTAGTCTGGCCCCTACAGGGTTAGGGGTTCAAGCTTTCTTT
length: 17; size: once; J: TRBJ2-3; V: TRBV5-1; D: -; CDR3: CASSSYGGTPRTDTQYF; DNA: TGCGCCAGCAGCTCGTACGGGGGAACCCCACGCACAGATACGCAGTATTTT
length: 14; size: -; J: TRBJ1-1; V: TRBV10-3; D: -; CDR3: CAISEGGHQGEAFF; DNA: TGTGCCATCAGTGAAGGGGGTCACCAGGGGGAAGCTTTCTTT
length: 16; size: -; J: TRBJ2-1; V: TRBV4-2; D: -; CDR3: CASSQAGRARYNEQFF; DNA: TGTGCCAGCAGCCAAGCCGGCAGGGCTCGCTACAATGAGCAGTTCTTC
length: 16; size: -; J: TRBJ2-7; V: TRBV5-1; D: TRBD2; CDR3: CASSLGASGEAYEQYF; DNA: TGCGCCAGCAGCTTGGGAGCTAGCGGGGAGGCCTACGAGCAGTACTTC
length: 18; size: -; J: TRBJ1-3; V: TRBV16; D: -; CDR3: CASSPTEIPADSGNTIYF; DNA: TGTGCCAGCAGCCCGACCGAAATACCGGCGGACTCTGGAAACACCATATATTTT
length: 16; size: -; J: TRBJ2-3; V: TRBV11-2; D: TRBD2; CDR3: CASRIAGGRGTDTQYF; DNA: TGTGCCAGCAGAATCGCGGGGGGGCGAGGCACAGATACGCAGTATTTT
length: 15; size: -; J: TRBJ2-1; V: TRBV12-5; D: TRBD1; CDR3: CASGPDRAAYNEQFF; DNA: TGTGCTAGTGGACCGGACAGGGCTGCGTACAATGAGCAGTTCTTC
length: 18; size: -; J: TRBJ2-4; V: TRBV5-1; D: TRBD2; CDR3: CASSLGVGLAGEKNIQYF; DNA: TGCGCCAGCAGCTTGGGAGTGGGGCTAGCGGGGGAGAAAAACATTCAGTACTTC
length: 18; size: once; J: TRBJ1-4; V: TRBV4-1; D: -; CDR3: CASSPGGPGRRTNEKLFF; DNA: TGCGCCAGCAGCCCGGGGGGCCCAGGGCGGCGGACTAATGAAAAACTGTTTTTT
length: 14; size: -; J: TRBJ2-3; V: TRBV7-9; D: -; CDR3: CASSQITSTDTQYF; DNA: TGTGCCAGCAGCCAAATAACTAGCACAGATACGCAGTATTTT
length: 14; size: -; J: TRBJ2-5; V: TRBV7-2; D: -; CDR3: CASSSRTFKETQYF; DNA: TGTGCCAGCAGCTCGAGGACTTTTAAAGAGACCCAGTACTTC
length: 15; size: -; J: TRBJ1-5; V: TRBV25-1; D: -; CDR3: CASIRQINSNQPQHF; DNA: TGTGCCAGCATCCGACAGATCAATAGCAATCAGCCCCAGCATTTT
length: 13; size: -; J: TRBJ1-2; V: TRBV7-2; D: -; CDR3: CASSFSPNSGYTF; DNA: TGTGCCAGCAGCTTTTCACCCAACAGTGGCTACACCTTC
length: 15; size: once; J: TRBJ2-3; V: TRBV3-1/TRBV3-2; D: TRBD2; CDR3: CASSQVAGVTDTQYF; DNA: TGTGCCAGCAGCCAAGTCGCGGGGGTTACAGATACGCAGTATTTT
length: 13; size: -; J: TRBJ1-2; V: TRBV11-2; D: -; CDR3: CASSLGGTYGYTF; DNA: TGTGCCAGCAGCCTCGGGGGGACCTATGGCTACACCTTC
length: 14; size: -; J: TRBJ1-1; V: TRBV19; D: TRBD1; CDR3: CASLPRQGENEAFF; DNA: TGTGCCAGTCTACCTAGGCAGGGGGAAAATGAAGCTTTCTTT
length: 13; size: -; J: TRBJ2-1; V: TRBV6-5; D: -; CDR3: CASSHDYRNEQFF; DNA: TGTGCCAGCAGCCATGACTATCGCAATGAGCAGTTCTTC
length: 17; size: once; J: TRBJ2-5; V: TRBV2; D: -; CDR3: CASSEAEASEVEETQYF; DNA: TGTGCCAGCAGTGAAGCGGAGGCCAGCGAAGTAGAAGAGACCCAGTACTTC
length: 14; size: -; J: TRBJ2-1; V: TRBV7-9; D: TRBD2; CDR3: CASSLGLALGEQFF; DNA: TGTGCCAGCAGCTTGGGACTAGCGTTGGGAGAGCAGTTCTTC
length: 19; size: -; J: TRBJ2-3; V: TRBV18; D: TRBD2; CDR3: CASSPRPLLRGGIEDTQYF; DNA: TGTGCCAGCTCACCCCGACCCCTCTTGCGGGGGGGCATAGAAGATACGCAGTATTTT
length: 15; size: -; J: TRBJ2-1; V: TRBV9; D: TRBD2; CDR3: CASSLAGGPSNEQFF; DNA: TGTGCCAGCAGCCTAGCGGGGGGGCCATCTAATGAGCAGTTCTTC
length: 17; size: -; J: TRBJ2-1; V: TRBV7-8; D: TRBD2; CDR3: CASSLSWGLAGANEQFF; DNA: TGTGCCAGCAGCTTAAGTTGGGGACTAGCGGGGGCAAATGAGCAGTTCTTC
length: 14; size: -; J: TRBJ1-1; V: TRBV19; D: TRBD1; CDR3: CASSIGQGTNEAFF; DNA: TGTGCCAGTAGTATAGGACAGGGGACAAATGAAGCTTTCTTT
length: 11; size: -; J: TRBJ2-3; V: TRBV5-1; D: -; CDR3: CASSIADTQYF; DNA: TGCGCCAGCAGCATCGCAGATACGCAGTATTTT
length: 14; size: -; J: TRBJ2-3; V: TRBV18; D: TRBD1; CDR3: CASSPGQPTDTQYF; DNA: TGTGCCAGCTCACCGGGACAGCCCACAGATACGCAGTATTTT
length: 17; size: -; J: TRBJ2-3; V: TRBV4-1; D: TRBD2; CDR3: CASSHRLAGGSADTQYF; DNA: TGCGCCAGCAGCCACAGACTAGCGGGGGGGTCCGCAGATACGCAGTATTTT
length: 13; size: -; J: TRBJ1-5; V: TRBV27; D: -; CDR3: CASSLSAVPPQHF; DNA: TGTGCCAGCAGTTTATCAGCGGTTCCGCCCCAGCATTTT
length: 15; size: once; J: TRBJ1-3; V: TRBV5-1; D: -; CDR3: CASSLVGQTGNTIYF; DNA: TGCGCCAGCAGCTTGGTCGGACAAACTGGAAACACCATATATTTT
length: 13; size: -; J: TRBJ1-1; V: TRBV7-9; D: -; CDR3: CASSFSGARRAFF; DNA: TGTGCCAGCAGCTTTTCAGGGGCCCGCAGGGCTTTCTTT
length: 15; size: -; J: TRBJ2-1; V: TRBV7-9; D: -; CDR3: CASRLSYGVDNEQFF; DNA: TGTGCCAGCAGACTCTCTTACGGGGTGGACAATGAGCAGTTCTTC
length: 14; size: once; J: TRBJ1-5; V: TRBV4-2; D: -; CDR3: CASSQGVGNQPQHF; DNA: TGTGCCAGCAGCCAGGGCGTTGGCAATCAGCCCCAGCATTTT
length: 17; size: -; J: TRBJ2-7; V: TRBV18; D: -; CDR3: CASSRLGGGEIGSGQYF; DNA: TGTGCCAGCTCACGACTTGGCGGGGGCGAAATAGGCTCCGGGCAGTACTTC
length: 14; size: -; J: TRBJ1-1; V: TRBV2; D: -; CDR3: CASRLRQMNTEAFF; DNA: TGTGCCAGCCGCCTCAGACAAATGAACACTGAAGCTTTCTTT
length: 16; size: -; J: TRBJ1-6; V: TRBV6-1; D: -; CDR3: CASSEPVVVYNSPLHF; DNA: TGTGCCAGCAGTGAACCCGTCGTCGTTTATAATTCACCCCTCCACTTT
length: 14; size: -; J: TRBJ1-4; V: TRBV28; D: TRBD1; CDR3: CASSTRQGVEKLFF; DNA: TGTGCCAGCAGTACGAGACAGGGGGTAGAAAAACTGTTTTTT
length: 14; size: -; J: TRBJ1-4; V: TRBV11-1; D: TRBD1; CDR3: CASSRQGRGEKLFF; DNA: TGTGCCAGCAGCCGACAGGGCCGTGGGGAAAAACTGTTTTTT
length: 15; size: -; J: TRBJ2-3; V: TRBV11-2; D: -; CDR3: CASSLDLGGTDTQYF; DNA: TGTGCCAGCAGCTTAGATTTAGGGGGCACAGATACGCAGTATTTT
length: 13; size: -; J: TRBJ1-4; V: TRBV10-3; D: TRBD1; CDR3: CAISGRDREKLFF; DNA: TGTGCCATCAGTGGCCGGGACAGGGAAAAACTGTTTTTT
length: 15; size: -; J: TRBJ1-2; V: TRBV29-1; D: TRBD1; CDR3: CSVEERTGGFYGYTF; DNA: TGCAGCGTTGAAGAAAGGACAGGGGGCTTCTATGGCTACACCTTC
length: 15; size: -; J: TRBJ1-4; V: TRBV10-3; D: TRBD1; CDR3: CAISGTGRANEKLFF; DNA: TGTGCCATCAGTGGGACAGGGAGAGCTAATGAAAAACTGTTTTTT
length: 14; size: -; J: TRBJ1-1; V: TRBV19; D: TRBD1; CDR3: CASSMTGLNTEAFF; DNA: TGTGCCAGTAGTATGACAGGGCTGAACACTGAAGCTTTCTTT
length: 13; size: -; J: TRBJ2-3; V: TRBV12-3/TRBV12-4; D: -; CDR3: CASSQFRGDTQYF; DNA: TGTGCCAGCAGCCAGTTTCGAGGAGATACGCAGTATTTT
length: 12; size: -; J: TRBJ2-1; V: TRBV12-3/TRBV12-4; D: -; CDR3: CASSLSRNEQFF; DNA: TGTGCCAGCAGTTTATCTAGAAATGAGCAGTTCTTC